A single sample gave rise to the 25 T cell receptor beta chains below, sequenced in a study of CD8 T cells in Susac syndrome. A quantity of roughly 0.5 to 1 ug RNA underwent reverse transcription using random hexamers. Via MiXCR, TCRdb re-called the immunoSEQ multiplex PCR reads, giving one row per CDR3 protein. The data show some 110,000 distinct CDR3 sequences, around 94% seen once. The specimen was CD8+ T cells from PBMCs. These receptors originate from a human donor with Susac syndrome.

V is TRBV6-2 or TRBV6-3 and J is TRBJ2-1; D is possibly TRBD2 (6 bases). Germline CDR1 is MNHEY and CDR2 is SVGEGT. The CDR3 loop spans 14 amino acids. The V gene lost 7 bases and the J gene lost 0 bases, with 10 bases spanning the gap. The CDR3 here is CASTVGSSYNEQFF. The DNA of the CDR3 is TGTGCCAGCACCGTCGGGAGCTCCTACAATGAGCAGTTCTTC.

The gene calls are TRBV30 and TRBJ2-3; 12 positions agree with TRBD2. From germline, CDR1 is GTSNPN and CDR2 SVGIG (reference sequence). The CDR3 sequence is 19 residues long. With 1 base clipped from V and 5 bases from J, the junction kept 16 bases outside the gene matches. CDR3 bases: TGTGCCTGGAGTGGCCTAATTACTAGCGGGGGGAAGGGCATAGATACGCAGTATTTT. Its translation is CAWSGLITSGGKGIDTQYF.

This clonotype has just one count. The CDR3 DNA follows: TGCAGTGCTAGAGATTTCCGGGCAGAAGAGACCCAGTACTTC. Translating it yields CSARDFRAEETQYF. The chain employs TRBV20-1 and TRBJ2-5; no clear D gene. V lost 0 bases to trimming and J lost 3 bases, with 11 bases between them. Per the germline V gene, CDR1 is DFQATT and CDR2 is SNEGSKA (reference sequence). The CDR3 spans 14 residues.

CDR3 residues: CASSLGGKSSGANVLTF. The DNA of the CDR3 is TGTGCCAGCAGCTTAGGGGGAAAGTCTTCTGGGGCCAACGTCCTGACTTTC. V usage is TRBV7-8 and J usage is TRBJ2-6; D remains ambiguous. This CDR3 contains 17 residues. Germline V gene sequence: CDR1 SGHVS, CDR2 FQNEAQ. V lost 1 base, J lost 1 base, and 11 bases lay in between.

The J gene is TRBJ2-5, the V gene TRBV4-1, with 7 bases that match TRBD1. CDR1 and CDR2 (germline): MGHRA, YSYEKL. Losses at the gene ends were 1 base for V and 4 bases for J; bases not matched to a gene: 12. The CDR3 is 17 residues long. This CDR3 reads CASSQVTPSDRRETQYF. The CDR3 nucleotides read TGCGCCAGCAGCCAAGTCACCCCGTCGGACAGGCGAGAGACCCAGTACTTC.

The chain couples TRBV6-2 or TRBV6-3 to TRBJ1-5; D is undetermined. In germline, CDR1 is MNHEY, CDR2 SVGEGT. The CDR3 totals 13 residues. Trimming cost V 3 bases and J 1 base, with 4 bases left between them. The DNA of the CDR3 is TGTGCCAGCAGTTATAGGAGCAATCAGCCCCAGCATTTT. Protein: CASSYRSNQPQHF.

V and J are TRBV29-1 and TRBJ1-2, with D possibly matching TRBD1 (6 bases). Germline V lookup: CDR1 SQVTM, CDR2 ANQGSEA. The V end was cut by 0 bases, the J end by 4 bases, with 21 bases between. The CDR3 length is 17 residues. This CDR3 is CSVEEGYAGAHGYGYTF. As DNA, the CDR3 is TGCAGCGTTGAAGAGGGATACGCAGGGGCGCATGGCTATGGCTACACCTTC.

The rearrangement links TRBV7-8 to TRBJ2-1, with 9 bases that match TRBD2. V trimming: 3 bases; J trimming: 2 bases; junction bases outside the gene matches: 2. Germline loops: CDR1 SGHVS, CDR2 FQNEAQ. This CDR3 has 15 amino acids. The CDR3 here is CASSFGGGAYNEQFF. The CDR3 bases are TGTGCCAGCAGCTTTGGCGGGGGGGCCTACAATGAGCAGTTCTTC.

There are a few counts of this clonotype. The chain links TRBV28 to TRBJ2-1, with no clear D. Trimming left V 4 bases short and J 6 bases short, with 13 bases between. CDR1 is MDHEN, CDR2 SYDVKM, per germline. The CDR3 sequence is 14 residues long. The CDR3 reads CASSSPTRFNEQFF. The CDR3, as DNA: TGTGCCAGCAGTTCACCGACGCGGTTCAATGAGCAGTTCTTC.

This chain uses TRBV29-1 with TRBJ2-7, with D perhaps matching TRBD2 (7 bases). This CDR3 is 14 amino acids long. V was cut by 6 bases and J by 0 bases, with 15 bases left in between. Germline V CDR1 and CDR2: SQVTM, ANQGSEA. CDR3 nucleotide sequence: TGCAGCGTCCGGGGGCGGGGGAGCTCCTACGAGCAGTACTTC. It specifies CSVRGRGSSYEQYF.

The chain links TRBV12-3 or TRBV12-4 to TRBJ1-4; D is unclear. There are 12 residues in the CDR3. V was pared by 3 bases and J by 11 bases, with 10 bases between. The CDR3 here is CASSLGGPKLFF. In DNA form, the CDR3 reads TGTGCCAGCAGTTTGGGCGGCCCCAAACTGTTTTTT.

The V gene is TRBV9, the J gene TRBJ2-3, with D unclear. The CDR3 has 14 amino acids. Germline assignment: CDR1 SGDLS and CDR2 YYNGEE. Trimming removed 4 bases from V and 4 bases from J, with 13 bases in between. CDR3 nucleotide sequence: TGTGCCAGCAGCCTACCGCGTTCCCCAGATACGCAGTATTTT. This gives the protein CASSLPRSPDTQYF.

V gene TRBV29-1 combines with J gene TRBJ1-1; 8 positions match TRBD1. This CDR3 is built from 14 residues. J lost 5 bases, V lost 5 bases, and 10 bases had no gene match. Germline lookup yields CDR1 SQVTM and CDR2 ANQGSEA. The CDR3 DNA reads as TGCAGCGTTAAGACAGGGGCCATAGGTACTGAAGCTTTCTTT. It encodes CSVKTGAIGTEAFF. The whole variable domain, remainder taken from reference TRBV29-1 and TRBJ1-1, is SAVISQKPSRDICQRGTSLTIQCQVDSQVTMMFWYRQQPGQSLTLIATANQGSEATYESGFVIDKFPISRPNLTFSTLTVSNMSPEDSSIYLCSVKTGAIGTEAFFGQGTRLTVV.

The chain couples TRBV29-1 to TRBJ2-2; D unclear. Per the germline V gene, CDR1 is SQVTM and CDR2 is ANQGSEA. Between the trimmed V and J ends, which lost 3 bases and 4 bases, there was a span of 6 bases. The CDR3 loop spans 12 amino acids. The CDR3 region is CSVDVSTGELFF. The CDR3 DNA sequence: TGCAGCGTTGATGTCAGCACCGGGGAGCTGTTTTTT.

The chain employs TRBV13 and TRBJ2-1, with D hard to call. Trimming left V 3 bases short and J 0 bases short, with 9 bases between. From germline, CDR1 is PRHDT and CDR2 FYEKMQ (reference sequence). This CDR3 is 15 amino acids long. The CDR3 coding sequence is TGTGCCAGCAGCTTGCCGGGCAGCTCCTACAATGAGCAGTTCTTC. It encodes CASSLPGSSYNEQFF. The full variable domain, completed using reference TRBV13 and TRBJ2-1, is AAGVIQSPRHLIKEKRETATLKCYPIPRHDTVYWYQQGPGQDPQFLISFYEKMQSDKGSIPDRFSAQQFSDYHSELNMSSLELGDSALYFCASSLPGSSYNEQFFGPGTRLTVL.

V is TRBV2 and J is TRBJ2-7; weak D call: TRBD2 (7 bases). V was pared by 1 base and J by 2 bases, with 15 bases between. Germline values: CDR1 SNHLY, CDR2 FYNNEI. The CDR3 sequence is 16 residues long. CDR3 coding DNA: TGTGCCAGCAGTGAAGGTGCGGGGGCGCGCACCTACGAGCAGTACTTC. Its protein is CASSEGAGARTYEQYF.

The chain uses TRBV27 and TRBJ2-5; 12 bases align to TRBD2. V gave up 7 bases and J gave up 3 bases; unmatched junction bases: 6. The CDR3 length is 15 residues. Germline V gives CDR1 MNHEY, CDR2 SMNVEV (reference sequence). The CDR3 nucleotides are TGTGCCAGCACCCGACTAGCGGGGGATAAAGAGACCCAGTACTTC. Translated: CASTRLAGDKETQYF.

The CDR3 nucleotides read TGCAGCGTTGAGAGCGCAGGGGCTAGCGAAAAACTGTTTTTT. Its protein product is CSVESAGASEKLFF. This chain connects TRBV29-1 to TRBJ1-4; a possible D gene is TRBD1 (6 bases). Trimming stripped 3 bases from V and 8 bases from J, with 16 bases between. CDR1 and CDR2 from the germline V gene are SQVTM and ANQGSEA. The CDR3 spans 14 residues.

The DNA for the CDR3 is TGTGCCAGCAGCTTGGATGTTGCGGGGGGTGCTACGCAGTATTTT. Its translation: CASSLDVAGGATQYF. The chain uses TRBV5-5 and TRBJ2-3; TRBD2 matches 8 bases. This CDR3 comprises 15 residues. Trimming at V came to 0 bases and at J to 8 bases, leaving 8 bases not matched to a gene. Germline assignment: CDR1 SGHKS and CDR2 YYEKEE (reference sequence).

This clonotype was seen once. The chain is built from TRBV19 and TRBJ1-1; D might be TRBD1 (5 bases). The CDR3 loop spans 15 amino acids. V gave up 4 bases and J gave up 1 base, with 13 bases separating them. The germline gives CDR1 LNHDA, CDR2 SQIVND (reference sequence). DNA for the CDR3: TGTGCCAGTAGTACCCGGGGCAGGGAGAACACTGAAGCTTTCTTT. It translates to CASSTRGRENTEAFF.

In its sample, this clonotype was seen once. V usage is TRBV4-3 and J usage is TRBJ2-1, with D maybe TRBD2 (6 bases). Germline CDR1 is LGHNA and CDR2 is YSLEER. There are 19 residues in the CDR3. The germline V and J ends were trimmed by 4 bases and 6 bases, with 28 bases remaining between them. Here the CDR3 DNA reads TGCGCCAGCAGCCCGGGACTCCTTCCCTCCCACACGGCTTCCAATGAGCAGTTCTTC. The encoded protein is CASSPGLLPSHTASNEQFF.

This chain joins TRBV27 and TRBJ1-1; D unresolved. This CDR3 is 13 amino acids long. Trimming cost V 2 bases and J 4 bases, with 8 bases left between them. CDR1 is MNHEY, CDR2 SMNVEV, per germline (reference sequence). CDR3 coding DNA: TGTGCCAGCAGTTTAGGGTCGACCACTGAAGCTTTCTTT. Translated, it gives CASSLGSTTEAFF.

This clonotype was detected a few times. This chain's CDR3 is CASSAGTGRNSPLHF. As DNA, the CDR3 is TGTGCCAGCAGCGCCGGGACAGGGAGGAATTCACCCCTCCACTTT. The gene calls are TRBV11-1 and TRBJ1-6; TRBD1 matches 9 bases. Looked up from germline, CDR1 is SGHAT and CDR2 is FQDESV (reference sequence). The CDR3 covers 15 residues. V lost 5 bases to trimming and J lost 7 bases; unmatched junction nucleotides: 6.

The V call is TRBV20-1, the J call TRBJ1-2; 9 bases are shared with TRBD1. Germline values: CDR1 DFQATT, CDR2 SNEGSKA (reference sequence). The CDR3 runs to 14 residues. Trimming cost V 6 bases and J 3 bases; bases outside gene matches: 8. CDR3 nucleotides: TGCAGTGCGAAAACAGGGGGCGCCGACTATGGCTACACCTTC. Encoded protein: CSAKTGGADYGYTF.

DNA of the CDR3: TGTGCCATCAGTGAGAGGACAGAGAATAGCAATCAGCCCCAGCATTTT. This gives the protein CAISERTENSNQPQHF. The chain carries TRBV10-3 and TRBJ1-5; weak D call: TRBD1 (6 bases). CDR3 size: 16 residues. V was shortened by 2 bases and J by 0 bases, with 11 bases between the two germline ends. Looked up from germline, CDR1 is ENHRY and CDR2 is SYGVKD.